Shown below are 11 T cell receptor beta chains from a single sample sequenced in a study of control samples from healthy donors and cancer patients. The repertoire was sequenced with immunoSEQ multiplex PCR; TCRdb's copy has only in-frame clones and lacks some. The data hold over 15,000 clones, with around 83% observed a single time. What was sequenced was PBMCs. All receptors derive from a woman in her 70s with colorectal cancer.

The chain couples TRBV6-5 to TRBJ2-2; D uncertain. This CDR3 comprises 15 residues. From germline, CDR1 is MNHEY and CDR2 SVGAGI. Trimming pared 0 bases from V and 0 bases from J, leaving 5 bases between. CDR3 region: CASSYSGTNTGELFF. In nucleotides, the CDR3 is TGTGCCAGCAGTTACTCAGGGACGAACACCGGGGAGCTGTTTTTT.

CDR3 coding DNA: TGTGCCACCAGCAGCCTCAATGAGCAGTTCTTC. It encodes CATSSLNEQFF. The rearrangement uses TRBV15 and TRBJ2-1; D not certain. V lost 3 bases, J lost 6 bases, and 3 bases lay in between. Germline V gene sequence: CDR1 LNHNV, CDR2 YYDKDF (reference sequence). The CDR3 consists of 11 residues.

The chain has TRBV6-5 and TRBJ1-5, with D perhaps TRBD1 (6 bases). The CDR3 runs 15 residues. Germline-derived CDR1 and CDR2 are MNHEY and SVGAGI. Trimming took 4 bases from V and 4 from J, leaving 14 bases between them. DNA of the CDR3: TGTGCCAGCAGTTCTGGAAAGGGGGTGAATCAGCCCCAGCATTTT. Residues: CASSSGKGVNQPQHF.

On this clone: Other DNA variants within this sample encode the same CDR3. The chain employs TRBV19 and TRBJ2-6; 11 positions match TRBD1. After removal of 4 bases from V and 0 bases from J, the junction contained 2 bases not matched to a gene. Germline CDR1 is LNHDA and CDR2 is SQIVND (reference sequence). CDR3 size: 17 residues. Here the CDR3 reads CASSRGQGGSGANVLTF. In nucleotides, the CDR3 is TGTGCCAGTAGTAGGGGACAGGGGGGCTCTGGGGCCAACGTCCTGACTTTC.

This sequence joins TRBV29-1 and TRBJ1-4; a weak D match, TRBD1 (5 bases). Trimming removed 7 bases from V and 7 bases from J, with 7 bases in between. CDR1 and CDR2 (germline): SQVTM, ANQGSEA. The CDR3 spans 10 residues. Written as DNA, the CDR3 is TGCAGCGCCGGGGGTGAAAAACTGTTTTTT. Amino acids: CSAGGEKLFF.

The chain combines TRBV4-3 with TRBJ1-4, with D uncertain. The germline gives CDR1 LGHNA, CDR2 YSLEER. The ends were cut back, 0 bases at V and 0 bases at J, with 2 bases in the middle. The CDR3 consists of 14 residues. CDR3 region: CASSQESTNEKLFF. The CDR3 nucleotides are TGCGCCAGCAGCCAAGAGTCAACTAATGAAAAACTGTTTTTT.

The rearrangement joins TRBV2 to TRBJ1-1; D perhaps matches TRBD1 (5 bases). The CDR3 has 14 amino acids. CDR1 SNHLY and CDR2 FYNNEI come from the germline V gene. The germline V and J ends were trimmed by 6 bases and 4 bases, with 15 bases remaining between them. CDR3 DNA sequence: TGTGCCAGCAGCATGACAGCGCTGGGCACTGAAGCTTTCTTT. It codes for CASSMTALGTEAFF.

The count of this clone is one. The CDR3 nucleotides are TGTGCCAGCAGCCCCGGGCACGGAAACATTCAGTACTTC. This translates into CASSPGHGNIQYF. The chain couples TRBV7-9 to TRBJ2-4; D is unclear. Between the trimmed V and J ends, which lost 5 bases and 6 bases, there was a span of 11 bases. In germline, CDR1 is SEHNR, CDR2 FQNEAQ (reference sequence). The CDR3 loop spans 13 amino acids.

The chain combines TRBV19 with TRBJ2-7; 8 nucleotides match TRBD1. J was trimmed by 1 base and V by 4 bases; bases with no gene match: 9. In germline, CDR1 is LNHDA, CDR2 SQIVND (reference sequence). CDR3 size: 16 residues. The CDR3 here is CASSTVWTGISYEQYF. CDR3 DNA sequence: TGTGCCAGTAGTACCGTTTGGACAGGGATATCCTACGAGCAGTACTTC. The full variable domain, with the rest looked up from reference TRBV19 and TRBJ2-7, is DGGITQSPKYLFRKEGQNVTLSCEQNLNHDAMYWYRQDPGQGLRLIYYSQIVNDFQKGDIAEGYSVSREKKESFPLTVTSAQKNPTAFYLCASSTVWTGISYEQYFGPGTRLTVT.

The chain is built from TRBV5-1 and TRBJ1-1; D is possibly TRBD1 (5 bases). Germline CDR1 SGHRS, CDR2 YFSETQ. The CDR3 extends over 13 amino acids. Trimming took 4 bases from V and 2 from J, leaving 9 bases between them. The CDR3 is CASSAQGNTEAFF. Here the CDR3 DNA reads TGCGCCAGCAGCGCGCAGGGTAACACTGAAGCTTTCTTT.

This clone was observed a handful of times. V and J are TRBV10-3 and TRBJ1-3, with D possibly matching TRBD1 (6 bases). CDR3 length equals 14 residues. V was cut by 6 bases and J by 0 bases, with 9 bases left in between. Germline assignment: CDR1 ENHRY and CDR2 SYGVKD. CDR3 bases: TGTGCCATCAGGGACAGCCTCTCTGGAAACACCATATATTTT. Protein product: CAIRDSLSGNTIYF.